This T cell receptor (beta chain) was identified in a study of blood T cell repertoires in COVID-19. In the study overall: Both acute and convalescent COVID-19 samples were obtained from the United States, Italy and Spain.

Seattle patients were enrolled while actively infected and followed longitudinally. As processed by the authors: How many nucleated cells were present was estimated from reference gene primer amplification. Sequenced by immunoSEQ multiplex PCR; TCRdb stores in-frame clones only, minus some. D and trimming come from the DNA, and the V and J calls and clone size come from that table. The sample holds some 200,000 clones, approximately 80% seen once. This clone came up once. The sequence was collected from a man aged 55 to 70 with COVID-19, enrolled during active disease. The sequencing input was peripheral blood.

CDR3 in DNA: TGTGCCAGCAGCTTCGGCGCAGGGAACACTGAAGCTTTCTTT. It is translated as CASSFGAGNTEAFF. This chain connects TRBV7-9 to TRBJ1-1; D not certain. The V gene lost 3 bases and the J gene lost 1 base, with 9 bases spanning the gap. CDR1 is SEHNR and CDR2 is FQNEAQ in the germline V gene (reference sequence). The CDR3 has 14 amino acids.